These T cell receptor beta chains were read from a single sample in a study of T cell repertoires in cytomegalovirus infection. TCRdb reprocessed the reads via MiXCR and lists one record per CDR3 protein. The repertoire holds 100,000 to 150,000 distinct CDR3 sequences, with approximately 30% as singletons. These receptors have no identified antigens. Here the sequenced sample was CD8+ T cells from cultured PBMCs, taken from culture after CMV antigen stimulation. These receptors came from a human donor in good health (CMV status not recorded). Some clones in this sample may be carry-over from other donors' samples. The CDR3 runs from the conserved cysteine through the conserved F or W. D genes are given only for firm matches. Some rows have no size entry. The others give once, few or many, or a class for an expanded clone.

J gene: TRBJ1-5; D gene: .; V gene: TRBV4-1; clone size: .; CDR3 protein: CASSPNVRNQPQHF; CDR3 DNA: TGCGCCAGCAGCCCTAACGTTCGGAATCAGCCCCAGCATTTT
J gene: TRBJ2-6; D gene: .; V gene: TRBV28; clone size: .; CDR3 protein: CASCQGGGTGANVLTF; CDR3 DNA: TGTGCCAGCTGTCAAGGAGGGGGAACTGGGGCCAACGTCCTGACTTTC
J gene: TRBJ2-5; D gene: .; V gene: TRBV7-6; clone size: many; CDR3 protein: CASSLDPGVETQYF; CDR3 DNA: TGTGCCAGCAGCTTAGACCCGGGTGTCGAGACCCAGTACTTC
J gene: TRBJ2-1; D gene: TRBD2; V gene: TRBV28; clone size: .; CDR3 protein: CASRRTSGGLYEQFF; CDR3 DNA: TGTGCCAGCAGACGGACTAGCGGGGGGCTCTATGAGCAGTTCTTC
J gene: TRBJ2-3; D gene: TRBD1; V gene: TRBV2; clone size: few; CDR3 protein: CASTTGVASTDTQYF; CDR3 DNA: TGTGCCAGCACGACAGGGGTCGCGAGCACAGATACGCAGTATTTT
J gene: TRBJ1-3; D gene: .; V gene: TRBV20-1; clone size: .; CDR3 protein: CSASVGSRNTIYF; CDR3 DNA: TGCAGTGCTAGTGTTGGTTCTCGAAACACCATATATTTT
J gene: TRBJ2-5; D gene: .; V gene: TRBV19; clone size: few; CDR3 protein: CASSLYIEHPARRETQYF; CDR3 DNA: TGTGCCAGTAGTCTATATATCGAGCACCCGGCGAGAAGGGAGACCCAGTACTTC
J gene: TRBJ2-7; D gene: .; V gene: TRBV4-1; clone size: few; CDR3 protein: CASSQDRPGAPYEQYF; CDR3 DNA: TGCGCCAGCAGCCAAGATCGCCCGGGGGCACCCTACGAGCAGTACTTC
J gene: TRBJ1-1; D gene: .; V gene: TRBV5-1; clone size: few; CDR3 protein: CASSDYRVHTEAFF; CDR3 DNA: TGCGCCAGCAGCGATTACAGGGTTCACACTGAAGCTTTCTTT
J gene: TRBJ1-5; D gene: TRBD1; V gene: TRBV6-6; clone size: many; CDR3 protein: CASSPQSDREGNQPQHF; CDR3 DNA: TGTGCCAGCAGTCCCCAATCCGACAGGGAGGGCAATCAGCCCCAGCATTTT
J gene: TRBJ1-1; D gene: .; V gene: TRBV6-2/TRBV6-3; clone size: .; CDR3 protein: CASSKMGKKNTEAFF; CDR3 DNA: TGTGCCAGCAGTAAAATGGGGAAAAAAAACACTGAAGCTTTCTTT
J gene: TRBJ1-4; D gene: .; V gene: TRBV5-5; clone size: once; CDR3 protein: CASSFHSATNEKLFF; CDR3 DNA: TGTGCCAGCAGCTTCCACAGTGCAACTAATGAAAAACTGTTTTTT
J gene: TRBJ2-5; D gene: TRBD1; V gene: TRBV5-1; clone size: .; CDR3 protein: CASSYRGEETQYF; CDR3 DNA: TGCGCCAGCAGCTACAGGGGTGAGGAGACCCAGTACTTC
J gene: TRBJ1-1; D gene: .; V gene: TRBV6-5; clone size: .; CDR3 protein: CASSYSGPDTEAFF; CDR3 DNA: TGTGCCAGCAGTTACTCAGGACCCGACACTGAAGCTTTCTTT
J gene: TRBJ1-5; D gene: TRBD1; V gene: TRBV20-1; clone size: few; CDR3 protein: CSARARDSSNQPQHF; CDR3 DNA: TGCAGTGCTAGAGCTCGGGACAGTAGCAATCAGCCCCAGCATTTT
J gene: TRBJ2-5; D gene: .; V gene: TRBV7-6; clone size: few; CDR3 protein: CASSSSGIQETQYF; CDR3 DNA: TGTGCTAGCAGCTCCTCTGGGATCCAAGAGACCCAGTACTTC
J gene: TRBJ2-5; D gene: TRBD2; V gene: TRBV6-1; clone size: .; CDR3 protein: CASSEHSGGMDQYF; CDR3 DNA: TGTGCCAGCAGCGAACATAGCGGGGGCATGGACCAGTACTTC
J gene: TRBJ1-5; D gene: .; V gene: TRBV20-1; clone size: .; CDR3 protein: CSASLRGGDQPQHF; CDR3 DNA: TGCAGTGCTTCCCTGAGGGGAGGGGATCAGCCCCAGCATTTT
J gene: TRBJ2-7; D gene: .; V gene: TRBV4-1; clone size: few; CDR3 protein: CASSQVDRSGGYEQYF; CDR3 DNA: TGCGCCAGCAGCCAAGTCGACAGGTCTGGTGGTTACGAGCAGTACTTC
J gene: TRBJ2-1; D gene: .; V gene: TRBV7-8; clone size: few; CDR3 protein: CASCRSSADYNEQFF; CDR3 DNA: TGTGCCAGCTGCAGATCCTCGGCAGACTACAATGAGCAGTTCTTC
J gene: TRBJ2-1; D gene: TRBD2; V gene: TRBV2; clone size: .; CDR3 protein: CALRLASYNEQFF; CDR3 DNA: TGTGCCCTTAGACTAGCTTCCTACAATGAGCAGTTCTTC
J gene: TRBJ2-7; D gene: .; V gene: TRBV5-6; clone size: .; CDR3 protein: CASSLEGGKQQYF; CDR3 DNA: TGTGCCAGCAGCTTGGAAGGGGGGAAGCAGCAGTACTTC
J gene: TRBJ2-4; D gene: .; V gene: TRBV7-8; clone size: few; CDR3 protein: CASSPIFRTTAGHVAKNIQYF; CDR3 DNA: TGTGCCAGCAGCCCCATTTTCCGGACCACTGCGGGCCATGTAGCCAAAAACATTCAGTACTTC
J gene: TRBJ2-1; D gene: .; V gene: TRBV6-5; clone size: .; CDR3 protein: CASRESSYNEQFF; CDR3 DNA: TGTGCCAGCCGAGAGAGCTCCTACAATGAGCAGTTCTTC
J gene: TRBJ1-2; D gene: .; V gene: TRBV13; clone size: .; CDR3 protein: CASSSTVDYGYTF; CDR3 DNA: TGTGCCAGCAGTTCTACAGTCGACTATGGCTACACCTTC
J gene: TRBJ1-6; D gene: .; V gene: TRBV5-1; clone size: many; CDR3 protein: CASSFGQGGSPLHF; CDR3 DNA: TGCGCCAGCAGCTTTGGCCAGGGTGGTTCACCCCTCCACTTT
J gene: TRBJ2-1; D gene: .; V gene: TRBV27; clone size: .; CDR3 protein: CASSLSVANGQFF; CDR3 DNA: TGTGCCAGCAGTTTATCTGTAGCCAATGGGCAGTTCTTC
J gene: TRBJ1-6; D gene: .; V gene: TRBV28; clone size: many; CDR3 protein: CASSLEVTYNSPLHF; CDR3 DNA: TGTGCCAGCAGTTTAGAGGTTACTTATAATTCACCCCTCCACTTT
J gene: TRBJ1-5; D gene: .; V gene: TRBV7-8; clone size: .; CDR3 protein: CASSLEPGWADYQPQHF; CDR3 DNA: TGTGCCAGCAGCTTAGAACCGGGTTGGGCAGATTATCAGCCCCAGCATTTT
J gene: TRBJ2-7; D gene: .; V gene: TRBV28; clone size: .; CDR3 protein: CASSLVAAYEQYF; CDR3 DNA: TGTGCCAGCAGTTTGGTAGCGGCCTACGAGCAGTACTTC
J gene: TRBJ2-5; D gene: .; V gene: TRBV19; clone size: .; CDR3 protein: CASSIGGYQETQYF; CDR3 DNA: TGTGCCAGTAGTATTGGAGGGTACCAAGAGACCCAGTACTTC
J gene: TRBJ2-1; D gene: TRBD2; V gene: TRBV7-6; clone size: .; CDR3 protein: CASSLYIKGLAGDRSYNEQFF; CDR3 DNA: TGTGCCAGCAGCTTATACATAAAGGGACTAGCGGGGGACCGCTCCTACAATGAGCAGTTCTTC
J gene: TRBJ1-5; D gene: .; V gene: TRBV7-6; clone size: few; CDR3 protein: CASSLEERREGNQPQHF; CDR3 DNA: TGTGCCAGCAGCTTAGAGGAGAGACGGGAGGGGAATCAGCCCCAGCATTTT
J gene: TRBJ2-1; D gene: TRBD1; V gene: TRBV2; clone size: .; CDR3 protein: CAIAGTGYNEQFF; CDR3 DNA: TGTGCCATCGCCGGGACAGGTTATAATGAGCAGTTCTTC
J gene: TRBJ1-5; D gene: TRBD1; V gene: TRBV6-2/TRBV6-3; clone size: .; CDR3 protein: CASSYATGGWQPQHF; CDR3 DNA: TGTGCCAGCAGTTACGCAACAGGGGGTTGGCAGCCCCAGCATTTT
J gene: TRBJ2-1; D gene: TRBD2; V gene: TRBV7-8; clone size: few; CDR3 protein: CASSLVGTSSDEQFF; CDR3 DNA: TGTGCCAGCAGCTTAGTAGGGACTAGCTCAGATGAGCAGTTCTTC
J gene: TRBJ2-1; D gene: .; V gene: TRBV6-2/TRBV6-3; clone size: few; CDR3 protein: CASNQGQGVLNEQFF; CDR3 DNA: TGTGCCAGCAACCAAGGGCAGGGAGTTCTAAATGAGCAGTTCTTC
J gene: TRBJ1-1; D gene: .; V gene: TRBV4-1; clone size: .; CDR3 protein: CASSQGGGTLNTEAFF; CDR3 DNA: TGCGCCAGCAGCCAAGGGGGGGGGACGTTGAACACTGAAGCTTTCTTT
J gene: TRBJ2-2; D gene: TRBD1; V gene: TRBV19; clone size: .; CDR3 protein: CASSILTGPNTGELFF; CDR3 DNA: TGTGCCAGTAGTATCTTGACAGGGCCCAACACCGGGGAGCTGTTTTTT
J gene: TRBJ2-1; D gene: TRBD2; V gene: TRBV4-1; clone size: many; CDR3 protein: CASSQFPGLDYYNEQFF; CDR3 DNA: TGCGCCAGCAGCCAATTCCCGGGACTAGACTACTACAATGAGCAGTTCTTC
J gene: TRBJ2-4; D gene: .; V gene: TRBV28; clone size: few; CDR3 protein: CASRDDSNLAKNIQYF; CDR3 DNA: TGTGCCAGCAGGGACGACAGCAACCTAGCCAAAAACATTCAGTACTTC
J gene: TRBJ2-2; D gene: TRBD1; V gene: TRBV20-1; clone size: .; CDR3 protein: CSAGTVFTGELFF; CDR3 DNA: TGCAGTGCCGGGACAGTCTTCACCGGGGAGCTGTTTTTT
J gene: TRBJ2-2; D gene: TRBD2; V gene: TRBV4-2; clone size: once; CDR3 protein: CASSQDGGTSAGELFF; CDR3 DNA: TGTGCCAGCAGCCAAGATGGGGGGACTAGCGCCGGGGAGCTGTTTTTT
J gene: TRBJ1-1; D gene: .; V gene: TRBV5-6; clone size: .; CDR3 protein: CASSHPTGHTEAFF; CDR3 DNA: TGTGCCAGCAGCCACCCAACAGGTCACACTGAAGCTTTCTTT
J gene: TRBJ2-2; D gene: .; V gene: TRBV6-8; clone size: .; CDR3 protein: CASRPGTGELFF; CDR3 DNA: TGTGCCAGCAGGCCCGGGACCGGGGAGCTGTTTTTT
J gene: TRBJ2-5; D gene: TRBD2; V gene: TRBV7-9; clone size: few; CDR3 protein: CASSLFVAGEETQYF; CDR3 DNA: TGTGCCAGCAGCTTATTCGTAGCGGGGGAGGAGACCCAGTACTTC
J gene: TRBJ2-3; D gene: .; V gene: TRBV9; clone size: few; CDR3 protein: CASSVASTDTQYF; CDR3 DNA: TGTGCCAGCAGCGTAGCTTCCACAGATACGCAGTATTTT
J gene: TRBJ1-1; D gene: .; V gene: TRBV2; clone size: .; CDR3 protein: CASSLYRETEAFF; CDR3 DNA: TGTGCCAGCAGCCTTTACAGGGAGACTGAAGCTTTCTTT
J gene: TRBJ1-2; D gene: .; V gene: TRBV12-3/TRBV12-4; clone size: .; CDR3 protein: CASSLNGVGYGYTF; CDR3 DNA: TGTGCCAGCAGTTTAAACGGCGTGGGGTATGGCTACACCTTC
J gene: TRBJ1-6; D gene: .; V gene: TRBV5-4; clone size: .; CDR3 protein: CASSYGRSPLHF; CDR3 DNA: TGTGCCAGCAGCTATGGACGGTCACCCCTCCACTTT
J gene: TRBJ2-2; D gene: .; V gene: TRBV6-6; clone size: .; CDR3 protein: CASSHGYVGELFF; CDR3 DNA: TGTGCCAGCAGTCACGGCTACGTCGGGGAGCTGTTTTTT
J gene: TRBJ2-1; D gene: .; V gene: TRBV7-6; clone size: .; CDR3 protein: CASRDSFDNEQFF; CDR3 DNA: TGTGCCAGCAGGGACAGCTTTGACAATGAGCAGTTCTTC
J gene: TRBJ2-1; D gene: .; V gene: TRBV7-9; clone size: .; CDR3 protein: CASSLDDGLTRVQFF; CDR3 DNA: TGTGCCAGCAGCTTAGACGATGGGTTGACTAGAGTGCAGTTCTTC
J gene: TRBJ2-1; D gene: TRBD1; V gene: TRBV19; clone size: few; CDR3 protein: CASSIVVRDTPRQGFEQFF; CDR3 DNA: TGTGCCAGTAGTATAGTGGTGAGGGACACCCCACGACAGGGGTTTGAGCAGTTCTTC
J gene: TRBJ2-1; D gene: .; V gene: TRBV6-5; clone size: .; CDR3 protein: CASSSTWGGNEQFF; CDR3 DNA: TGTGCCAGCAGTTCTACTTGGGGTGGAAATGAGCAGTTCTTC